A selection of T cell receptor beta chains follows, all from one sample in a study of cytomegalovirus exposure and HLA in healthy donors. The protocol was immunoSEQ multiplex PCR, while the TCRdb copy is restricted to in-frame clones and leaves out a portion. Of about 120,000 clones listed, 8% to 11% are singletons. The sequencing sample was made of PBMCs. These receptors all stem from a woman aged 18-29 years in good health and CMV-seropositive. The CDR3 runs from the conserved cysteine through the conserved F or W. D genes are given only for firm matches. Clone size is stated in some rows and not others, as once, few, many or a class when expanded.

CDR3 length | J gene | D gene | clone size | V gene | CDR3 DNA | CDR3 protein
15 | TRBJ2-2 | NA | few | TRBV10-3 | TGTGCCATCAGTGAGTCCCAGGTATACACCGGGGAGCTGTTTTTT | CAISESQVYTGELFF
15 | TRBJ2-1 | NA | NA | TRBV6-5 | TGTGCCAGCACCCAGCGGACGGTTAATCACAATGAGCAGTTCTTC | CASTQRTVNHNEQFF
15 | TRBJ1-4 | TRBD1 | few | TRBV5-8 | TGTGCCAGCAGCCCCGCAGGGGGTCGGAATGAAAAACTGTTTTTT | CASSPAGGRNEKLFF
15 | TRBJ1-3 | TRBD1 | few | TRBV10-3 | TGTGCCATCAGTGACTCAGGGGGTGCTGGAAACACCATATATTTT | CAISDSGGAGNTIYF
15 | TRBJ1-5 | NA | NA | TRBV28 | TGTGCCAGCAGTCCGGCGTGGGGAGAAATTCAGCCCCAGCATTTT | CASSPAWGEIQPQHF
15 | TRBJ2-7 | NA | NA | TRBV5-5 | TGTGCCAGCAGCTTGGGACTAGGTAGCTCCTACGAGCAGTACTTC | CASSLGLGSSYEQYF
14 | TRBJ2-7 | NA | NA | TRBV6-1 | TGTGCCAGCACGAAAGGGACATCGGCCCACGAGCAGTACTTC | CASTKGTSAHEQYF
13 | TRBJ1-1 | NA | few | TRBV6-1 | TGTGCCAGCAGTGGGAGACGGGGGTTTGTGGCTTTCTTT | CASSGRRGFVAFF
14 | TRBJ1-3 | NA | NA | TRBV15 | TGTGCCACCAGCGGGCCGAGCTCTGGAAACACCATATATTTT | CATSGPSSGNTIYF
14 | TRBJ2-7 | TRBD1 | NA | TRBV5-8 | TGTGCCAGCAGGGACAGACAGGGGGTCTACGAGCAGTACTTC | CASRDRQGVYEQYF
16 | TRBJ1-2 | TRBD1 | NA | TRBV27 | TGTGCCAGCAGGTCGGGACAGGGAGGCTTTAACTATGGCTACACCTTC | CASRSGQGGFNYGYTF
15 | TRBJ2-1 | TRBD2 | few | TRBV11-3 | TGTGCCAGCAGCCGTTCACTAGCGGTACAGAATGAGCAGTTCTTC | CASSRSLAVQNEQFF
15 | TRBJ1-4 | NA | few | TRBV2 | TGTGCCAGCAGGGACCGGACATCCCCTAATGAAAAACTGTTTTTT | CASRDRTSPNEKLFF
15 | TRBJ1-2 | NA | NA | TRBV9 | TGTGCCAGCAGCAACGATCGGGACACCCATTATGGCTACACCTTC | CASSNDRDTHYGYTF
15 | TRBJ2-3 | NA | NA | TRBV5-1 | TGCGCCAGCAGCCATACTAGCTTAGTTACAGATACGCAGTATTTT | CASSHTSLVTDTQYF
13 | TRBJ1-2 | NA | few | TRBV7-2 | TGTGCCAGCAGCTTTCCGGGGGGCGAATCGCACACCTTC | CASSFPGGESHTF
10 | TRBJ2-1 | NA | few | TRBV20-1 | TGCAGTGTAGAGGGAACCAAGCAGTTCTTC | CSVEGTKQFF
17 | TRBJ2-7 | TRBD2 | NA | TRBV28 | TGTGCCAGCAGTAAGGGACTAGCGGGAGGGCAGGTATACGAGCAGTACTTC | CASSKGLAGGQVYEQYF
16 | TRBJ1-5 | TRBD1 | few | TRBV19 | TGTGCCAGTAGTATTTGGGGGACAGGGAACAATCAGCCCCAGCATTTT | CASSIWGTGNNQPQHF
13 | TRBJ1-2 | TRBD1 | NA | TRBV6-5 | TGTGCCAGCAGTTCCACAGGGGGCAGTGGCTACACCTTC | CASSSTGGSGYTF
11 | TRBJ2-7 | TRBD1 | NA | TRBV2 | TGTGCCAGCAGAGACAGGGGCGAGCAGTACTTC | CASRDRGEQYF
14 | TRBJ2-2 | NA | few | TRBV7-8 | TGTGCCAGCAGCCATGAGCTAAACACCGGGGAGCTGTTTTTT | CASSHELNTGELFF
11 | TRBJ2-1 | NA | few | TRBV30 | TGTGCCTGGAGTTCAGGGGAAAAGCAGTTCTTC | CAWSSGEKQFF
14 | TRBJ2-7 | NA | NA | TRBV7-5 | TGTGCCAGAAGCTTAGAGCGGGATTTGTACGAGCAGTACTTC | CARSLERDLYEQYF
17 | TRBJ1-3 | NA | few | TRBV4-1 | TGCGCCAGCAGCCAGAACTCCTCCCCCAAAGCTGGAAACACCATATATTTT | CASSQNSSPKAGNTIYF
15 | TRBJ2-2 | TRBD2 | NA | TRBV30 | TGTGCCTGGACTAGCGGGAGGGCCCGGACCGGGGAGCTGTTTTTT | CAWTSGRARTGELFF
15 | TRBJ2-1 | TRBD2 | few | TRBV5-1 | TGCGCCAGCAGCTTCCAAGCGGGAGGACCTGGGGAGCAGTTCTTC | CASSFQAGGPGEQFF
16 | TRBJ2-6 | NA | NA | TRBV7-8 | TGTGCCAGCGTTGCACAAAGTTACTCTGGGGCCAACGTCCTGACTTTC | CASVAQSYSGANVLTF
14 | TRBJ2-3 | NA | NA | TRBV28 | TGTGCCAGCAGTCCACTGTCTCTGCGGGATACGCAGTATTTT | CASSPLSLRDTQYF
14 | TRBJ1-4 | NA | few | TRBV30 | TGTGCCTGGAGTGGGGCAGGGGATTTTGGAAAACTGTTTTTT | CAWSGAGDFGKLFF
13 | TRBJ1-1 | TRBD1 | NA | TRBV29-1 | TGCAGCGTCCGACAGGGGGGGAGCACTGAAGCTTTCTTT | CSVRQGGSTEAFF
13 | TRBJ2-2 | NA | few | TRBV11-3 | TGTGCCAGCAGCTCGCGCCAGGACGGGGAGCTGTTTTTT | CASSSRQDGELFF
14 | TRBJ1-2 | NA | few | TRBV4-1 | TGCGCCAGCAGCCAAAGTGAGGGATATAGTGGCTACACCTTC | CASSQSEGYSGYTF
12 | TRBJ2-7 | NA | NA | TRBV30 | TGTGCCTGGAGTGTACAGGCATACGAGCAGTACTTC | CAWSVQAYEQYF
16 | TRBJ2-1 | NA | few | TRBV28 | TGTGCCAGCAGTAAAGACCTAGCGCAGAGCTACAATGAGCAGTTCTTC | CASSKDLAQSYNEQFF
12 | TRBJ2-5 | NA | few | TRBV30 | TGTGCCTGGAGTTTCGATCGGGAGACCCAGTACTTC | CAWSFDRETQYF
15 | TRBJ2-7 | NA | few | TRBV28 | TGTGCCAGCAGTCAGTCGACAGGTTCTTTCTACGAGCAGTACTTC | CASSQSTGSFYEQYF
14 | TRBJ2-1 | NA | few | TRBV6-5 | TGTGCCAGCAGTTACTCCACTAGCTCTTATGAGCAGTTCTTC | CASSYSTSSYEQFF
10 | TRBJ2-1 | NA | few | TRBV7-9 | TGTGCCAGCAACGGCAATGAGCAGTTCTTC | CASNGNEQFF
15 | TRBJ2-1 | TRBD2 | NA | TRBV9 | TGTGCCAGCAGCGTTCGACTAGCGGCCTACAATGAGCAGTTCTTC | CASSVRLAAYNEQFF
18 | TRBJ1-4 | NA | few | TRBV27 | TGTGCCAGCAGTTTACTTTCCCCAGGGTTCTCAACTAATGAAAAACTGTTTTTT | CASSLLSPGFSTNEKLFF
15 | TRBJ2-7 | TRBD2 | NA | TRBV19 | TGTGCCAGTAGTATCCGGCTAGCGGGTACCTACGAGCAGTACTTC | CASSIRLAGTYEQYF
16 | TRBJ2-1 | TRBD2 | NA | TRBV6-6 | TGTGCCAGCAGTCCCTTAGCGGGAAGCTCCTACAATGAGCAGTTCTTC | CASSPLAGSSYNEQFF
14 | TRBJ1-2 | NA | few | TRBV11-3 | TGTGCCAGCAGCCCCACCGGGGCTAACTATGGCTACACCTTC | CASSPTGANYGYTF
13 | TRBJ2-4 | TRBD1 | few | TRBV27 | TGTGCCAGCACCCCAGGACAGGGAGACATTCAGTACTTC | CASTPGQGDIQYF
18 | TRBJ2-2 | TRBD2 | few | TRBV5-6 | TGTGCCAGCAGCCAGATTGCGGGACTAGCGGCGAACACCGGGGAGCTGTTTTTT | CASSQIAGLAANTGELFF
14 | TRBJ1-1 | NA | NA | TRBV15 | TGTGCCACCAGCAGAGATCGGGGAAACACTGAAGCTTTCTTT | CATSRDRGNTEAFF
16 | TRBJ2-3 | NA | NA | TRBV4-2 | TGTGCCAGCAGCCAAGATCCGCCCACGGGCACAGATACGCAGTATTTT | CASSQDPPTGTDTQYF
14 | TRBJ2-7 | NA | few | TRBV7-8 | TGTGCCAGCAGCCCCCGGGGTAGTTACTACGAGCAGTACTTC | CASSPRGSYYEQYF
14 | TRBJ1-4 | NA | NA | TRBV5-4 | TGTGCCAGCAGCTGGGGAGAGGGTAATGAAAAACTGTTTTTT | CASSWGEGNEKLFF
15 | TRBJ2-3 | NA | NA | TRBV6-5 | TGTGCCAGCACCCCACCTTCGGTCCACACAGATACGCAGTATTTT | CASTPPSVHTDTQYF
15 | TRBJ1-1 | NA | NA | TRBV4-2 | TGTGCCAGCAGCCAAGTGGACAGCCCAAACACTGAAGCTTTCTTT | CASSQVDSPNTEAFF
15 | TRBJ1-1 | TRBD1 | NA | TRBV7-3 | TGTGCCAGCAGCTCCGGGACAGGGCTCAACACTGAAGCTTTCTTT | CASSSGTGLNTEAFF
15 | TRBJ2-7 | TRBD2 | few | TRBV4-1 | TGCGCCAGCAGCCAAGATGGGGGACTAGCCCGCGAGCAGTACTTC | CASSQDGGLAREQYF
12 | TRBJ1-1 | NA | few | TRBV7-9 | TGTGCCAGCAGCTTAATCGACACTGAAGCTTTCTTT | CASSLIDTEAFF
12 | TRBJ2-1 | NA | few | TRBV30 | TGTGCCTGGAGTGCGGGGTACAATGAGCAGTTCTTC | CAWSAGYNEQFF
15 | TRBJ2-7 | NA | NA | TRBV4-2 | TGTGCCAGCAGCCCCAGCGGCCTTGGGACCTACGAGCAGTACTTC | CASSPSGLGTYEQYF